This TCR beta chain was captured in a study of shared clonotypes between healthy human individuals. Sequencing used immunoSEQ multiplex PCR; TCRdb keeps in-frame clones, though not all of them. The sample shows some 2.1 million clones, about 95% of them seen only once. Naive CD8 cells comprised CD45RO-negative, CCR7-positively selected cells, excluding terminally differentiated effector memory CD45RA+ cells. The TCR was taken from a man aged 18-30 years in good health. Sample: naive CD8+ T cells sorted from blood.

This CDR3 reads CASSFVSPSGNTIYF. In DNA, the CDR3 is TGTGCCAGCAGTTTCGTAAGTCCCTCTGGAAACACCATATATTTT. V is TRBV28 and J is TRBJ1-3, with D uncertain. Trimming removed 3 bases at V and 0 bases at J, with 9 bases between. This CDR3 has 15 amino acids. Germline lookup yields CDR1 MDHEN and CDR2 SYDVKM.